This entry features one T cell receptor beta chain sequence. Its antigen remains undetermined. Base-call qualities are not available, and no considerably larger clone is one nucleotide away. TCRbeta CDR3 regions were amplified from genomic DNA by means of the immunoSEQ Assay, a bias-controlled multiplex PCR. The authors' analysis ran thus. Nucleated cell counts per sample were estimated from amplification of reference gene primers within the assay. To quantify the absolute abundance of each unique TCRbeta CDR3 rearrangement, sequence reads were collapsed and filtered. For each sample, productive Simpson clonality was calculated as the square root of Simpson's diversity index across productive rearrangements. TCRdb took over this immuneACCESS table, retaining in-frame rearrangements with V and J assigned. Such tables are incomplete; in checked studies, under half of the missing clones stem from an unresolved V gene, and the remainder is unexplained. The V and J calls and the clone size are those of that table, but D and trimming were determined from the DNA. The sample yields about 240,000 clones; around four fifths were counted once. The top ten hold approximately 13% of the sample.

The germline V gene encodes CDR1 GTSNPN and CDR2 SVGIG (reference sequence). V is cut by 2 bases and J by 6 bases, and the space between the germline ends is 14 bases. CDR3 length: 13 amino acids, cysteine to phenylalanine. The kept DNA is CDR3 alone, 39 bases in frame from the first base. The sample comes from a study of blood T cell repertoires in COVID-19 (dated by TCRdb to the early 2020s). For the study in its entirety: Samples covering the acute and convalescent phases of COVID-19 were provided by collaborators in the United States, Italy and Spain. The prospective study material was composed of cDNA or gDNA derived from T cells, B-cell-depleted T cells, or PBMCs. Subjects who had been exposed to COVID-19, were actively infected with it, or had recovered from it provided the deeply sampled blood TCRbeta repertoires that made up the dataset. The repertoires were released in a freely available public database meant as a resource for research on the immune response to SARS-CoV-2. Samples were obtained from the ongoing ImmuneRACE study (first 160 participants) and from about 1,300 subjects provided by 6 global collaborators. The sample metadata nearly always contained a de-identified subject ID, COVID-19 status, age in years and sex. Where available, HLA class I and class II types were taken from metadata supplied by the sample provider and were not determined by assay-based typing.

The paper's findings and limits, for the study overall: The amount of clinical and demographic metadata varied by source and participant and was provided uncurated.

Whole blood was collected in K2EDTA tubes by collaborating institutions according to the institutions' own protocols. Collaborator samples were shipped for TCRbeta analysis as frozen whole blood, isolated PBMCs, or DNA extracted from either sample type. The sequence derives from a woman aged 55-69 years with active or convalescent COVID-19. The chain was built from TRBV30 and TRBJ2-7, with the D segment identity uncertain. The sequencing input was peripheral blood. The DNA sequence follows: TGTGCCTGGAGTCCACCAGCCGGCGGCGAGCAGTACTTC. This yields the protein CAWSPPAGGEQYF.